These 28 T cell receptor beta chains were sequenced from one sample in a study of CD8 T cell repertoires and HIV-1 epitope variants. Method: immunoSEQ multiplex PCR; TCRdb's copy keeps in-frame clones and lacks some. Of about 5,600 clones in the sample, about three fifths were seen once. These receptors' targets are unknown. Specimen: cultured CD8+ T cells derived from PBMCs. All receptors derive from a male donor with HIV.

The chain is built from TRBV4-2 and TRBJ1-2; a possible D gene is TRBD1 (5 bases). V lost 1 base and J lost 3, with 12 bases in between. The CDR3 covers 15 residues. Germline V gene lookup returns CDR1 LGHNA and CDR2 YNFKEQ. The CDR3 spells CASSQGWAGDYGYTF. CDR3 nucleotides: TGTGCCAGCAGCCAAGGCTGGGCGGGGGACTATGGCTACACCTTC.

V usage is TRBV28 and J usage is TRBJ1-5; D gene uncertain. Trimming removed 3 bases at V and 6 bases at J, with 3 bases between. Germline-derived CDR1 and CDR2 are MDHEN and SYDVKM. The CDR3 runs 11 residues. The CDR3 is CASSLSQPQHF. CDR3 DNA sequence: TGTGCCAGCAGTTTGAGTCAGCCCCAGCATTTT.

V gene TRBV27 combines with J gene TRBJ2-2; D gene unclear. This CDR3 is built from 14 residues. The germline V gene has CDR1 MNHEY and CDR2 SMNVEV (reference sequence). Trimming removed 5 bases from V and 6 bases from J, with 13 bases in between. The CDR3 sequence is CASSPKPSPGELFF. Written as DNA, the CDR3 is TGTGCCAGCAGTCCGAAGCCCTCCCCCGGGGAGCTGTTTTTT.

There are a few counts of this clone. The rearrangement joins TRBV11-2 to TRBJ1-3; D remains unclear. The germline V gene has CDR1 SGHAT and CDR2 FQNNGV. CDR3 size: 15 residues. Trimming took off 5 bases at V and 3 bases at J, with 14 bases between the two ends. CDR3 coding DNA: TGTGCCAGCAGCATCAACAGCTTAGATGGAAACACCATATATTTT. Protein product: CASSINSLDGNTIYF.

The rearrangement links TRBV11-3 to TRBJ2-3; D is unclear. Germline V gene sequence: CDR1 SGHNT, CDR2 YENEEA. There are 13 residues in the CDR3. The V end was cut by 5 bases, the J end by 5 bases, with 11 bases between. CDR3 loop: CASSLRPQDTQYF. For the CDR3, the DNA is TGTGCCAGCAGCCTCCGGCCGCAAGATACGCAGTATTTT. Filled out from reference TRBV11-3 and TRBJ2-3, the complete variable domain reads EAGVVQSPRYKIIEKKQPVAFWCNPISGHNTLYWYLQNLGQGPELLIRYENEEAVDDSQLPKDRFSAERLKGVDSTLKIQPAELGDSAVYLCASSLRPQDTQYFGPGTRLTVL.

The chain uses TRBV27 and TRBJ2-6; D possibly uses TRBD1 or TRBD2 (5 bases each). Germline lookup yields CDR1 MNHEY and CDR2 SMNVEV (reference sequence). V was pared by 9 bases and J by 0 bases, with 18 bases between. There are 17 residues in the CDR3. The CDR3 DNA reads as TGTGCCAGTACTGAGGGGAGAGGAGCCTCTGGGGCCAACGTCCTGACTTTC. Protein sequence: CASTEGRGASGANVLTF.

This clone was detected a few times. The genes are TRBV19 and TRBJ1-1; D unresolved. Germline-derived CDR1 and CDR2 are LNHDA and SQIVND (reference sequence). Trimming cost V 6 bases and J 4 bases, with 12 bases left between them. CDR3 length equals 13 residues. CDR3 loop: CASSPGWGTEAFF. The CDR3 coding sequence is TGTGCCAGTAGCCCGGGTTGGGGCACTGAAGCTTTCTTT.

This sequence joins TRBV9 and TRBJ2-2, with TRBD1 matching 8 bases. Germline CDR1 reads SGDLS; CDR2 reads YYNGEE. V gave up 3 bases and J gave up 7 bases; unmatched junction bases: 5. The CDR3 loop spans 14 amino acids. CDR3: CASSAQGAGGELFF. CDR3 DNA: TGTGCCAGCAGCGCCCAGGGGGCCGGCGGGGAGCTGTTTTTT.

This clone came up a few times. The chain combines TRBV28 with TRBJ2-1; D remains ambiguous. The CDR3 has 12 residues. V was trimmed by 0 bases and J by 6 bases, leaving 3 bases between them. Per the germline V gene, CDR1 is MDHEN and CDR2 is SYDVKM. In DNA, the CDR3 is TGTGCCAGCAGTTTATGGAGCAATGAGCAGTTCTTC. Encoded protein: CASSLWSNEQFF. Complete variable domain (other parts from reference TRBV28 and TRBJ2-1): DVKVTQSSRYLVKRTGEKVFLECVQDMDHENMFWYRQDPGLGLRLIYFSYDVKMKEKGDIPEGYSVSREKKERFSLILESASTNQTSMYLCASSLWSNEQFFGPGTRLTVL.

V and J are TRBV23-1 and TRBJ2-7, with a weak D call TRBD2 (5 bases). TRBV23-1 has ORF status, its function being uncertain. With 1 base removed from V and 6 bases from J, the gap between germline ends came to 13 bases. This CDR3 contains 14 residues. CDR3: CASSQFGRLVEQYF. The CDR3 DNA follows: TGCGCCAGCAGTCAATTTGGGAGATTGGTCGAGCAGTACTTC.

This clone was observed a few times. In DNA form, the CDR3 reads TGTGCCAGCAGACCAAGCGGGGGGTACAATGAGCAGTTCTTC. This sequence encodes CASRPSGGYNEQFF. The chain couples TRBV7-2 to TRBJ2-1; TRBD2 aligns across 9 bases. Germline assignment: CDR1 SGHTA and CDR2 FQGNSA. This CDR3 has 14 amino acids. V trimming: 6 bases; J trimming: 4 bases; junction bases outside the gene matches: 4.

The chain joins TRBV5-4 to TRBJ1-6; no clear D gene. Germline values: CDR1 SGHNT, CDR2 YYREEE (reference sequence). V was trimmed by 0 bases and J by 9 bases, leaving 10 bases between them. There are 14 residues in the CDR3. The CDR3 sequence is CASSLAEMGSPLHF. CDR3 in DNA: TGTGCCAGCAGCTTGGCCGAAATGGGTTCACCCCTCCACTTT.

This chain links TRBV7-2 with TRBJ1-4; 7 nucleotides line up with TRBD1. Germline assignment: CDR1 SGHTA and CDR2 FQGNSA. CDR3 size: 16 residues. The ends lost 2 bases at V and 4 bases at J; junction bases unmatched: 7. The CDR3 sequence is CASSLYSTGINEKLFF. The CDR3, as DNA: TGTGCCAGCAGCTTATATTCGACAGGGATTAATGAAAAACTGTTTTTT.

This chain connects TRBV7-9 to TRBJ2-1; D is possibly TRBD2 (6 bases). CDR3 size: 15 residues. Germline lookup yields CDR1 SEHNR and CDR2 FQNEAQ (reference sequence). Trimming stripped 2 bases from V and 4 bases from J, with 12 bases between. The CDR3 DNA reads as TGTGCCAGCAGCTTATCGTCGGGAGTTTACAATGAGCAGTTCTTC. Translation gives CASSLSSGVYNEQFF.

The J gene is TRBJ1-6, the V gene TRBV7-9; D is perhaps TRBD1 (5 bases). Germline assignment: CDR1 SEHNR and CDR2 FQNEAQ (reference sequence). The CDR3 has 15 residues. V dropped 1 base and J dropped 8 bases, with 12 bases sitting between them. The CDR3 reads CASSLGGLVHSPLHF. CDR3 nucleotide sequence: TGTGCCAGCAGCTTAGGGGGCTTGGTTCATTCACCCCTCCACTTT.

The gene calls are TRBV25-1 and TRBJ1-2, with D unclear. The CDR3 covers 11 residues. V dropped 6 bases and J dropped 4 bases, with 6 bases sitting between them. Germline CDR1 is MGHDK and CDR2 is SYGVNS. In nucleotides, the CDR3 is TGTGCCAGCAGCGGAGGCTATGGCTACACCTTC. Translated, it gives CASSGGYGYTF.

This clone was detected once. The chain combines TRBV2 with TRBJ2-5; TRBD2 is a possible D gene (7 bases). Trimming shortened V by 3 bases and J by 4 bases, and 15 bases separated the two germline ends. The CDR3 runs to 15 residues. Germline-derived CDR1 and CDR2 are SNHLY and FYNNEI. The CDR3 nucleotides are TGTGCCAGCAGTGACCTAGCGGAGGGGGGAGAGACCCAGTACTTC. Its translation: CASSDLAEGGETQYF.

V is TRBV2 and J is TRBJ2-5; TRBD2 matches 8 bases. After removal of 6 bases from V and 2 bases from J, the junction contained 8 bases not matched to a gene. Looked up from germline, CDR1 is SNHLY and CDR2 is FYNNEI. The CDR3 runs to 15 residues. The CDR3 region is CASRERLAGQETQYF. The CDR3 DNA reads as TGTGCCAGCAGGGAGAGGCTAGCGGGTCAAGAGACCCAGTACTTC.

This clone was detected once. V gene TRBV4-2 combines with J gene TRBJ2-7; D ambiguous. Between the trimmed V and J ends, which lost 1 base and 2 bases, there was a span of 9 bases. The germline gives CDR1 LGHNA, CDR2 YNFKEQ. This CDR3 has 14 residues. CDR3 DNA sequence: TGTGCCAGCAGCCAAGTCGTCGCAACCTACGAGCAGTACTTC. Its protein is CASSQVVATYEQYF.

The rearrangement links TRBV6-5 to TRBJ1-1; TRBD1 is a possible D gene (6 bases). CDR3 length: 15 amino acids. The germline V gene has CDR1 MNHEY and CDR2 SVGAGI. V lost 0 bases to trimming and J lost 4 bases, with 12 bases between them. CDR3 bases: TGTGCCAGCAGTTACTCGGACAGTTCGGTCACTGAAGCTTTCTTT. Amino acid sequence: CASSYSDSSVTEAFF.

This rearrangement joins TRBV23-1 to TRBJ2-3; D may correspond to TRBD1 or TRBD2 (6 bases each). TRBV23-1 has ORF status, its function being uncertain. V was shortened by 8 bases and J by 4 bases, with 19 bases between the two germline ends. CDR3 size: 15 residues. The CDR3, as DNA: TGCGCCAGCCCTCCCGGGACATCGGGGGCAGATACGCAGTATTTT. It specifies CASPPGTSGADTQYF.

The J gene is TRBJ2-5, the V gene TRBV5-1, with TRBD1 identical over 7 bases. There are 11 residues in the CDR3. Trimming took 3 bases from V and 11 from J; bases not matched to a gene: 4. Germline CDR1 reads SGHRS; CDR2 reads YFSETQ. CDR3: CASSSTGEQYF. The CDR3 DNA sequence: TGCGCCAGCAGCTCCACAGGGGAGCAGTACTTC.

This chain connects TRBV28 to TRBJ2-5, with 7 nucleotides matching TRBD1. Germline-derived CDR1 and CDR2 are MDHEN and SYDVKM. The CDR3 length is 15 residues. J lost 1 base, V lost 6 bases, and 8 bases had no gene match. CDR3 residues: CASRPTGKRQETQYF. The CDR3 bases are TGTGCCAGCAGACCGACAGGGAAGCGCCAAGAGACCCAGTACTTC.

This chain uses TRBV7-6 with TRBJ2-2; 8 bases match TRBD2. This CDR3 is 16 amino acids long. V was clipped by 1 base and J by 1 base; unmatched bases: 2. The germline V gene has CDR1 SGHVS and CDR2 FNYEAQ. CDR3 protein: CASSLGLAGNTGELFF. The CDR3 nucleotides are TGTGCCAGCAGCTTAGGGCTAGCGGGGAACACCGGGGAGCTGTTTTTT.

The V call is TRBV2, the J call TRBJ1-1; D gene unclear. Germline V lookup: CDR1 SNHLY, CDR2 FYNNEI. This CDR3 is built from 13 residues. The V and J ends lost 8 bases and 0 bases respectively, with 10 bases between them. CDR3 nucleotide sequence: TGTGCCAGCCGTGGAATTATGAACACTGAAGCTTTCTTT. Protein sequence: CASRGIMNTEAFF.

This clone was seen a handful of times. CDR3 in amino acids: CASSSAPGISNQPQHF. For the CDR3, the DNA is TGTGCCAGCAGTTCCGCCCCAGGGATTAGCAATCAGCCCCAGCATTTT. The chain couples TRBV28 to TRBJ1-5; D is possibly TRBD1 (5 bases). The V and J ends lost 4 bases and 0 bases respectively, with 13 bases between them. The germline V gene has CDR1 MDHEN and CDR2 SYDVKM. CDR3 size: 16 residues.

This clone was observed once. The chain employs TRBV7-9 and TRBJ2-3, with TRBD2 matching 7 bases. Germline lookup yields CDR1 SEHNR and CDR2 FQNEAQ (reference sequence). The trim removed 5 bases at V and 2 bases at J, leaving 4 bases unmatched. The CDR3 loop spans 14 amino acids. The CDR3 DNA follows: TGTGCCAGCAGCCCGAGCGGGAACACAGATACGCAGTATTTT. Protein: CASSPSGNTDTQYF.

This clone is a singleton in its sample. The chain recombines TRBV29-1 with TRBJ2-1, with D perhaps TRBD1 (6 bases). There are 14 residues in the CDR3. Trimming left V 7 bases short and J 0 bases short, with 13 bases between. Germline lookup yields CDR1 SQVTM and CDR2 ANQGSEA. The CDR3 is CSALTGISYNEQFF. CDR3 nucleotides: TGCAGCGCCCTCACAGGGATCTCCTACAATGAGCAGTTCTTC.